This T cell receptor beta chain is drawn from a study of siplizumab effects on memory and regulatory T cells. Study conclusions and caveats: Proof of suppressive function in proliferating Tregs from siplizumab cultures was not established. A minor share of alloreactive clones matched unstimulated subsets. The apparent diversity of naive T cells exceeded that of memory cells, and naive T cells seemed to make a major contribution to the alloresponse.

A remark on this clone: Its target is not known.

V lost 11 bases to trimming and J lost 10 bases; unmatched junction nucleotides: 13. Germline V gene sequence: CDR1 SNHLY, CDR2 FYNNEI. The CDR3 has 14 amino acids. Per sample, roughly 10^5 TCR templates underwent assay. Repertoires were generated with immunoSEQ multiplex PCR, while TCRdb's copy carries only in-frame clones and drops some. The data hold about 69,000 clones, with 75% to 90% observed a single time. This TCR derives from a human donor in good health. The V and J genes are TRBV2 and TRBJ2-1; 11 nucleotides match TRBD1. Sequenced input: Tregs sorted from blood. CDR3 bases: TGTGCCGGGCCCGGAGGGACAGGGGGAGGAGAGCAGTTCTTC. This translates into CAGPGGTGGGEQFF.